This is a list of T cell receptor beta chains from one sample in a study of STAT3 mutations in large granular lymphocyte leukemia. Clones were read by immunoSEQ multiplex PCR, and TCRdb kept only the in-frame ones, dropping some. The sample includes roughly 17,000 clones, 92% seen only once; the top ten take 45%. The sequencing input was peripheral blood mononuclear cells. These receptor sequences come from a man between 60 and 75 years old with T-cell large granular lymphocyte leukemia. Some clones in this sample may be carry-over from other donors' samples. Both conserved end residues are part of each CDR3. Each record gives: clone size, D gene, J gene, V gene, CDR3 protein, CDR3 DNA. The D gene is left open where the match is weak. Rows may omit the clone size; those that give it use once, few, many or a size class.

clone_size: NA; d_call: TRBD1; j_call: TRBJ1-5; v_call: TRBV15; cdr3_aa: CATSRAGDRDQPQHF; cdr3_nt: TGTGCCACCAGCAGAGCGGGGGACAGGGATCAGCCCCAGCATTTT
clone_size: NA; d_call: TRBD2; j_call: TRBJ2-3; v_call: TRBV19; cdr3_aa: CASSMGLAGGLVDTQYF; cdr3_nt: TGTGCCAGTAGTATGGGACTAGCGGGAGGGCTAGTGGATACGCAGTATTTT
clone_size: NA; d_call: TRBD2; j_call: TRBJ2-2; v_call: TRBV27; cdr3_aa: CASSLASGRTGELFF; cdr3_nt: TGTGCCAGCAGTTTAGCTAGCGGGAGGACCGGGGAGCTGTTTTTT
clone_size: few; d_call: NA; j_call: TRBJ2-7; v_call: TRBV6-1; cdr3_aa: CASSPNPSEQYF; cdr3_nt: TGTGCCAGCAGTCCAAATCCCTCCGAGCAGTACTTC
clone_size: NA; d_call: NA; j_call: TRBJ2-1; v_call: TRBV5-1; cdr3_aa: CASSLAPSSSYNEQFF; cdr3_nt: TGCGCCAGCAGCTTGGCCCCCAGCAGCTCCTACAATGAGCAGTTCTTC
clone_size: NA; d_call: TRBD2; j_call: TRBJ2-3; v_call: TRBV5-6; cdr3_aa: CASSMTSGRKWDTQYF; cdr3_nt: TGTGCCAGCAGCATGACTAGCGGGAGGAAGTGGGATACGCAGTATTTT
clone_size: NA; d_call: TRBD2; j_call: TRBJ2-7; v_call: TRBV5-1; cdr3_aa: CASSLEASGSYEQYF; cdr3_nt: TGCGCCAGCAGCTTGGAGGCTAGCGGCTCCTACGAGCAGTACTTC
clone_size: NA; d_call: TRBD1; j_call: TRBJ1-5; v_call: TRBV6-6; cdr3_aa: CASRPDRGQYQPQHF; cdr3_nt: TGTGCCAGCAGGCCGGACAGGGGCCAATATCAGCCCCAGCATTTT
clone_size: NA; d_call: NA; j_call: TRBJ2-7; v_call: TRBV28; cdr3_aa: CATTPLATPYEQYF; cdr3_nt: TGTGCCACCACTCCTCTAGCAACCCCCTACGAGCAGTACTTC
clone_size: NA; d_call: TRBD2; j_call: TRBJ2-1; v_call: TRBV5-1; cdr3_aa: CASSASGLASLNEQFF; cdr3_nt: TGCGCCAGCAGCGCCTCGGGACTAGCGTCCCTCAATGAGCAGTTCTTC
clone_size: NA; d_call: TRBD2; j_call: TRBJ2-2; v_call: TRBV30; cdr3_aa: CAWSPGLAGWTGELFF; cdr3_nt: TGTGCCTGGAGTCCGGGACTAGCGGGATGGACCGGGGAGCTGTTTTTT